This T cell receptor beta chain was documented in a study of cytomegalovirus exposure and HLA in healthy donors. The length of the CDR3 is 13 residues. The germline gives CDR1 SNHLY, CDR2 FYNNEI. V dropped 6 bases and J dropped 2 bases, with 10 bases sitting between them. It was with 60 Vbeta and 13 Jbeta primers that the PCR ran. Assay: immunoSEQ multiplex PCR; the TCRdb copy retains only in-frame clones and omits some. The sample has about 55,000 clones; roughly 80% are singletons. This chain joins TRBV2 and TRBJ1-1; D is uncertain. Specimen: PBMCs. The receptor comes from a young man in good health and CMV-seronegative. CDR3 amino acids: CASRIEGNTEAFF. The CDR3 DNA is TGTGCCAGCAGGATTGAGGGAAACACTGAAGCTTTCTTT.